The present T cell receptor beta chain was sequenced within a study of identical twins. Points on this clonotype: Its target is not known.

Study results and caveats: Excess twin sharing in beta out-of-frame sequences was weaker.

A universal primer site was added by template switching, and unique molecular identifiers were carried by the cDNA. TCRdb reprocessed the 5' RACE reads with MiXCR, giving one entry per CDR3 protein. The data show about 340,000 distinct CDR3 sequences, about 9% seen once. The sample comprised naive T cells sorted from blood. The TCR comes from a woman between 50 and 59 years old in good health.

CDR3 amino acids: CASSLGAGVGNEQFF. In DNA, the CDR3 is TGTGCCAGCAGCTTGGGGGCGGGAGTCGGCAATGAGCAGTTCTTC. V gene TRBV5-5 combines with J gene TRBJ2-1; 7 positions agree with TRBD2. The CDR3 totals 15 residues. V gave up 0 bases and J gave up 6 bases; unmatched junction bases: 6. Germline CDR1 and CDR2: SGHKS and YYEKEE (reference sequence).